The 28 T cell receptor beta chains given below trace back to one sample, sequenced in a study of T cell responses to AZD1222 COVID-19 vaccine. Produced via immunoSEQ multiplex PCR; TCRdb's table is partial and in-frame only. This sample has 100,000 to 150,000 clones; 80% to 95% occur once, and the top ten carry approximately 1%. Material: peripheral blood, obtained on day 0 of AZD1222 vaccination. The receptors derive from an adult in good health.

The chain uses TRBV5-1 and TRBJ2-1, with 8 bases matching TRBD2. Losses at the gene ends were 4 bases for V and 7 bases for J; bases not matched to a gene: 13. From germline, CDR1 is SGHRS and CDR2 YFSETQ. The length of the CDR3 is 16 residues. CDR3 protein: CASSGGLGAYGNEQFF. The CDR3 DNA sequence: TGCGCCAGCAGCGGGGGACTAGGGGCCTATGGGAATGAGCAGTTCTTC. The entire variable domain, with the rest obtained from reference TRBV5-1 and TRBJ2-1, is as follows: KAGVTQTPRYLIKTRGQQVTLSCSPISGHRSVSWYQQTPGQGLQFLFEYFSETQRNKGNFPGRFSGRQFSNSRSEMNVSTLELGDSALYLCASSGGLGAYGNEQFFGPGTRLTVL.

The DNA of the CDR3 is TGTGCCAGCTATGGGGCTAGCGGATCCTACGAGCAGTACTTC. This codes for CASYGASGSYEQYF. The chain employs TRBV28 and TRBJ2-7; the match to TRBD2 covers 7 bases. The germline V gene encodes CDR1 MDHEN and CDR2 SYDVKM. The CDR3 totals 14 residues. Trimming removed 8 bases from V and 1 base from J; junction bases left unmatched: 8.

The chain joins TRBV19 to TRBJ1-5; D is unresolved. The CDR3 has 14 residues. V was cut by 3 bases and J by 3 bases, with 9 bases left in between. CDR1 is LNHDA and CDR2 is SQIVND in the germline V gene (reference sequence). In DNA, the CDR3 is TGTGCCAGTAGTATGGTACGAGACAATCAGCCCCAGCATTTT. Protein: CASSMVRDNQPQHF.

This chain joins TRBV20-1 and TRBJ1-1; D is undetermined. Germline assignment: CDR1 DFQATT and CDR2 SNEGSKA (reference sequence). The ends were cut back, 7 bases at V and 1 base at J, with 7 bases in the middle. The CDR3 has 11 amino acids. CDR3 amino acids: CSGGGNTEAFF. The CDR3 nucleotides are TGCAGTGGGGGAGGGAACACTGAAGCTTTCTTT.

V and J are TRBV5-1 and TRBJ1-2; possible D gene TRBD1, 6 bases. The CDR3 sequence is 19 residues long. Deletions cut 3 bases from V and 5 bases from J, with 29 bases between. CDR1 is SGHRS and CDR2 is YFSETQ in the germline V gene. CDR3 in DNA: TGCGCCAGCAGCTCCTCTCCGGGGGTGCGCGGACAGCTGGAATATGGCTACACCTTC. Amino acid sequence: CASSSSPGVRGQLEYGYTF.

The chain employs TRBV5-1 and TRBJ2-5, with D possibly TRBD2 on 5 matching bases. CDR1 SGHRS and CDR2 YFSETQ come from the germline V gene. This CDR3 contains 13 residues. Trimming removed 4 bases from V and 5 bases from J, with 12 bases in between. Here the CDR3 reads CASSGIALETQYF. The CDR3 coding sequence is TGCGCCAGCAGCGGGATAGCGCTGGAGACCCAGTACTTC.

The CDR3 coding sequence is TGTGCCAGCAGTCATAGGACAGGCGGCGGCTACACCTTC. It translates to CASSHRTGGGYTF. The gene calls are TRBV6-5 and TRBJ1-2; TRBD1 matches 7 bases. The CDR3 length is 13 residues. CDR1 and CDR2 from the germline V gene are MNHEY and SVGAGI. V dropped 5 bases and J dropped 8; count of bases not matched to a gene: 8.

This clone was counted once. The rearrangement links TRBV11-3 to TRBJ2-7; D tentatively fits TRBD1 or TRBD2 (5 bases each). The germline V and J ends were trimmed by 3 bases and 0 bases, with 9 bases remaining between them. Germline V CDR1 and CDR2: SGHNT, YENEEA. The CDR3 runs 14 residues. This chain's CDR3 is CASSFRGDSYEQYF. CDR3 DNA: TGTGCCAGCAGCTTTAGGGGAGACTCCTACGAGCAGTACTTC. Complete variable domain (other parts from reference TRBV11-3 and TRBJ2-7): EAGVVQSPRYKIIEKKQPVAFWCNPISGHNTLYWYLQNLGQGPELLIRYENEEAVDDSQLPKDRFSAERLKGVDSTLKIQPAELGDSAVYLCASSFRGDSYEQYFGPGTRLTVT.

This chain joins TRBV27 and TRBJ1-4, with 8 nucleotides matching TRBD1. The junction had 2 bases not matched to a gene; V was cut back by 6 bases and J by 8 bases. The CDR3 spans 12 residues. The germline V gene has CDR1 MNHEY and CDR2 SMNVEV (reference sequence). The CDR3 coding sequence is TGTGCCAGCAGACAGGGGGGGGAAAAACTGTTTTTT. Encoded protein: CASRQGGEKLFF.

This clone was seen just once. The chain combines TRBV15 with TRBJ1-5; D call uncertain. With 1 base removed from V and 4 bases from J, the gap between germline ends came to 20 bases. Germline CDR1 is LNHNV and CDR2 is YYDKDF (reference sequence). This CDR3 comprises 18 residues. The CDR3 loop is CATSRGSPGQFRNQPQHF. CDR3 bases: TGTGCCACCAGCAGAGGATCGCCAGGCCAATTTAGAAATCAGCCCCAGCATTTT.

The chain carries TRBV28 and TRBJ2-7; possibly TRBD2 for D (5 bases). This CDR3 comprises 15 residues. In germline, CDR1 is MDHEN, CDR2 SYDVKM. V was shortened by 8 bases and J by 4 bases, with 21 bases between the two germline ends. CDR3 in amino acids: CASRASGRETYEQYF. CDR3 nucleotides: TGTGCCAGCCGCGCATCAGGAAGGGAGACTTACGAGCAGTACTTC. Together with reference TRBV28 and TRBJ2-7, the CDR3 gives the full variable domain: DVKVTQSSRYLVKRTGEKVFLECVQDMDHENMFWYRQDPGLGLRLIYFSYDVKMKEKGDIPEGYSVSREKKERFSLILESASTNQTSMYLCASRASGRETYEQYFGPGTRLTVT.

The chain joins TRBV4-2 to TRBJ2-5, with D perhaps TRBD2 (7 bases). This CDR3 has 15 amino acids. V lost 0 bases and J 5 bases, leaving 13 bases between the germline ends. Germline CDR1 LGHNA, CDR2 YNFKEQ. Written as DNA, the CDR3 is TGTGCCAGCAGCCAAGATACGGGGGGCCCCGAGACCCAGTACTTC. This gives the protein CASSQDTGGPETQYF.

The chain has TRBV28 and TRBJ1-2, with D possibly TRBD1 on 5 matching bases. Germline V gives CDR1 MDHEN, CDR2 SYDVKM. The CDR3 length is 11 residues. The V gene lost 5 bases and the J gene lost 8 bases, with 9 bases spanning the gap. CDR3 sequence reads: CASSLHRGYTF. DNA for the CDR3: TGTGCCAGCAGTCTTCACAGGGGCTACACCTTC.

The chain couples TRBV12-3 or TRBV12-4 to TRBJ2-3; 9 nucleotides align to TRBD1. This CDR3 has 13 residues. Trimming took 5 bases from V and 6 from J; bases not matched to a gene: 3. CDR3 residues: CASSLDRGDTQYF. DNA for the CDR3: TGTGCCAGCAGTCTGGACAGGGGCGATACGCAGTATTTT.

This clone was seen a handful of times. V and J are TRBV20-1 and TRBJ2-5; possibly TRBD1 for D (6 bases). The CDR3 loop spans 15 amino acids. Germline V gives CDR1 DFQATT, CDR2 SNEGSKA (reference sequence). V lost 3 bases to trimming and J lost 2 bases, with 16 bases between them. This chain's CDR3 is CSASKGHSSQETQYF. Here the CDR3 DNA reads TGCAGTGCTAGTAAGGGACATAGTTCACAAGAGACCCAGTACTTC.

The rearrangement links TRBV6-5 to TRBJ2-7; possibly TRBD2 for D (6 bases). Trimming stripped 4 bases from V and 4 bases from J, with 14 bases between. Germline V gene data show CDR1 as MNHEY and CDR2 as SVGAGI. The CDR3 is 14 amino acids. CDR3 sequence: CASSFNGGKYEQYF. Here the CDR3 DNA reads TGTGCCAGCAGTTTTAACGGGGGAAAATACGAGCAGTACTTC.

This chain links TRBV3-1 (or the pseudogene TRBV3-2) with TRBJ1-1; no firm D call. Trimming took off 0 bases at V and 5 bases at J, with 7 bases between the two ends. This CDR3 contains 13 residues. In germline, CDR1 is LGHDT, CDR2 YNNKEL (reference sequence). CDR3 bases: TGTGCCAGCAGCCAAGATTGGCGAACTGAAGCTTTCTTT. It translates to CASSQDWRTEAFF.

The chain combines TRBV27 with TRBJ2-5; the D is unclear. V was cut by 2 bases and J by 4 bases, with 8 bases left in between. Germline V lookup: CDR1 MNHEY, CDR2 SMNVEV (reference sequence). This CDR3 comprises 13 residues. The CDR3 coding sequence is TGTGCCAGCAGTTTAGGTCGAAGAGAGACCCAGTACTTC. This gives the protein CASSLGRRETQYF.

This sequence joins TRBV28 and TRBJ2-3; the D is unclear. V gave up 6 bases and J gave up 3 bases, with 13 bases separating them. This CDR3 is 14 amino acids long. Germline values: CDR1 MDHEN, CDR2 SYDVKM. CDR3 loop: CASRSSYPTDTQYF. The DNA of the CDR3 is TGTGCCAGCAGGAGTAGCTATCCGACAGATACGCAGTATTTT. Full variable domain (missing parts from reference TRBV28 and TRBJ2-3): DVKVTQSSRYLVKRTGEKVFLECVQDMDHENMFWYRQDPGLGLRLIYFSYDVKMKEKGDIPEGYSVSREKKERFSLILESASTNQTSMYLCASRSSYPTDTQYFGPGTRLTVL.

The chain has TRBV2 and TRBJ1-1; D not certain. V lost 6 bases and J 0 bases, leaving 8 bases between the germline ends. Germline CDR1 reads SNHLY; CDR2 reads FYNNEI. The CDR3 runs 13 residues. The CDR3 is CASRMTLNTEAFF. The CDR3 DNA follows: TGTGCCAGCAGGATGACACTGAACACTGAAGCTTTCTTT.

The chain couples TRBV13 to TRBJ2-3; no clear D. The CDR3 is 13 amino acids. Germline V gene lookup returns CDR1 PRHDT and CDR2 FYEKMQ (reference sequence). Trimming took 2 bases from V and 1 from J, leaving 4 bases between them. The DNA of the CDR3 is TGTGCCAGCAGCTTAACGGGCACAGATACGCAGTATTTT. It specifies CASSLTGTDTQYF.

The chain combines TRBV7-8 with TRBJ1-6, with D perhaps matching TRBD1 (5 bases). CDR1 and CDR2 (germline): SGHVS, FQNEAQ. This CDR3 has 14 amino acids. Trimming shortened V by 2 bases and J by 7 bases, and 9 bases separated the two germline ends. The CDR3 reads CASSLLGGNSPLHF. Written as DNA, the CDR3 is TGTGCCAGCAGCTTACTGGGGGGGAATTCACCCCTCCACTTT. The complete variable domain, with remaining parts taken from reference TRBV7-8 and TRBJ1-6, reads GAGVSQSPRYKVAKRGQDVALRCDPISGHVSLFWYQQALGQGPEFLTYFQNEAQLDKSGLPSDRFFAERPEGSVSTLKIQRTQQEDSAVYLCASSLLGGNSPLHFGNGTRLTVT.

The chain uses TRBV5-1 and TRBJ2-7; 8 bases are a match to TRBD1. Per the germline V gene, CDR1 is SGHRS and CDR2 is YFSETQ. V gave up 1 base and J gave up 4 bases; unmatched junction bases: 7. The CDR3 covers 15 residues. The CDR3 reads CASSLLPQGAYEQYF. The CDR3 bases are TGCGCCAGCAGCTTGCTCCCCCAGGGGGCTTACGAGCAGTACTTC.

The chain links TRBV5-8 to TRBJ1-6; the D is unclear. The germline V gene has CDR1 SGHTS and CDR2 YDEGEE. The CDR3 runs 13 residues. V gave up 0 bases and J gave up 8 bases, with 6 bases separating them. CDR3 coding DNA: TGTGCCAGCAGCTTGGGACTGTATTCACCCCTCCACTTT. It encodes CASSLGLYSPLHF.

The J gene is TRBJ1-3, the V gene TRBV4-1, with TRBD1 matching over 9 bases. CDR3 length: 14 amino acids. The junction had 11 bases not matched to a gene; V was cut back by 2 bases and J by 15 bases. Germline V gene data show CDR1 as MGHRA and CDR2 as YSYEKL. The CDR3 sequence: CASSQWRGTGTEYF. In DNA form, the CDR3 reads TGCGCCAGCAGCCAATGGCGGGGGACAGGGACCGAATATTTT.

This chain links TRBV25-1 with TRBJ1-2; no definite D call. V was trimmed by 1 base and J by 2 bases, leaving 11 bases between them. The CDR3 has 15 amino acids. Germline lookup yields CDR1 MGHDK and CDR2 SYGVNS. The CDR3 nucleotides are TGTGCCAGCAGTGAATGGGGAACAGACAACTATGGCTACACCTTC. Its protein is CASSEWGTDNYGYTF.

This chain connects TRBV12-3 or TRBV12-4 to TRBJ2-1; D may be TRBD2 (5 bases). The CDR3 is 11 amino acids. Trimming cost V 7 bases and J 9 bases, with 10 bases left between them. The CDR3 DNA reads TGTGCCAGCACCGGCGGGTTTGAGCAGTTCTTC. Its protein product is CASTGGFEQFF.

This chain joins TRBV19 and TRBJ2-1; no firm D call. Deletions cut 4 bases from V and 4 bases from J, with 11 bases between. CDR1 is LNHDA, CDR2 SQIVND, per germline (reference sequence). There are 14 residues in the CDR3. Written as DNA, the CDR3 is TGTGCCAGTAGTAGCTTGACATTTTACAATGAGCAGTTCTTC. Translating it yields CASSSLTFYNEQFF. The full variable domain, its missing parts supplied by reference TRBV19 and TRBJ2-1, is DGGITQSPKYLFRKEGQNVTLSCEQNLNHDAMYWYRQDPGQGLRLIYYSQIVNDFQKGDIAEGYSVSREKKESFPLTVTSAQKNPTAFYLCASSSLTFYNEQFFGPGTRLTVL.